These T cell receptor beta chains were read from a single sample in a study of blood T cell repertoires in COVID-19. Profiled with immunoSEQ multiplex PCR; TCRdb holds only in-frame clones, not every one. The data hold about 200,000 clones, with around 80% observed a single time. Sequencing was done on a sample of peripheral blood. The receptors derive from a human donor in a cohort sampled during active COVID-19. CDR3s include the opening cysteine and the closing phenylalanine or tryptophan. D genes are given only for firm matches. Clone size is not always given. Where it is, it says once, few, many or a class for expanded clones.

J	V	size	D	length	DNA	CDR3
TRBJ2-7	TRBV10-1	.	.	13	TGCGCCAGCAGTGAGTCGTTAATGCGAGAGCAGTACTTC	CASSESLMREQYF
TRBJ2-7	TRBV12-3/TRBV12-4	.	.	13	TGTGCCAGCAGCCCGGGGGTTCCCTACGAGCAGTACTTC	CASSPGVPYEQYF
TRBJ2-5	TRBV28	.	TRBD2	18	TGTGCCAGCAGTTTAAGGACAGCGGGAGGTGTAAGGGCAGAGACCCAGTACTTC	CASSLRTAGGVRAETQYF
TRBJ2-1	TRBV6-6	.	TRBD2	15	TGTGCCAGCAGGGTAGCGGGAGGGAACTACAATGAGCAGTTCTTC	CASRVAGGNYNEQFF
TRBJ2-2	TRBV27	.	TRBD2	16	TGTGCCAGTTTTCCCTTGGGGGGGGAGAACACCGGGGAGCTGTTTTTT	CASFPLGGENTGELFF
TRBJ1-1	TRBV19	.	TRBD1	14	TGTGCCAGTAGTATGGCAGGGGGGAGCACTGAAGCTTTCTTT	CASSMAGGSTEAFF
TRBJ2-5	TRBV3-1/TRBV3-2	.	.	15	TGTGCCAGCCTGCGCAGGGGCGGAAGTCGAGAGACCCAGTACTTC	CASLRRGGSRETQYF
TRBJ2-7	TRBV5-1	.	.	15	TGCGCCAGCACCCCCCTTGGCGGGATCACCTACGAGCAGTACTTC	CASTPLGGITYEQYF
TRBJ1-1	TRBV5-1	.	.	14	TGCGCCAGCAGCTTGGGGCTCATGAACACTGAAGCTTTCTTT	CASSLGLMNTEAFF
TRBJ2-1	TRBV6-6	few	TRBD2	14	TGTGCCAGCAGTTACTCGTGGGGAGGGCCCTTGGAGGTCTTC	CASSYSWGGPLEVF
TRBJ1-1	TRBV6-5	.	.	13	TGTGCCAGCAGGGCGACAGGGAACACTGAAGCTTTCTTT	CASRATGNTEAFF
TRBJ1-5	TRBV19	.	.	16	TGTGCCAGTAGTGCCGCCGGGAGGGATAGCAATCAGCCCCAGCATTTT	CASSAAGRDSNQPQHF
TRBJ2-7	TRBV4-1	.	.	16	TGCGCCAGCAGCCAGGGGGTTGGCGGGATCTCCTACGAGCAGTACTTC	CASSQGVGGISYEQYF
TRBJ1-2	TRBV28	.	.	10	TGTGCCAGCAGTCACACGAGCTACACCTTC	CASSHTSYTF
TRBJ1-1	TRBV15	.	TRBD1	11	TGTGCCACCAGCGATCGACAGGGAGCTTTCTTT	CATSDRQGAFF
TRBJ1-1	TRBV28	.	.	13	TGTGCCAGCAGGTCGGGATTGAACACTGAAGCTTTCTTT	CASRSGLNTEAFF
TRBJ1-1	TRBV5-3	.	TRBD1	17	TGTGCCAGAAGCTCAGATCCGGGACAGAAAATGAACACTGAAGCTTTCTTT	CARSSDPGQKMNTEAFF
TRBJ2-7	TRBV3-1/TRBV3-2	.	TRBD2	14	TGTGCCAGCAGCCGAGGCGGGAGAGTCTACGAGCAGTACTTC	CASSRGGRVYEQYF
TRBJ2-7	TRBV18	.	TRBD2	15	TGTGCCAGCTCACCACTTGGGACTAGCGTCTACGAGCAGTACTTC	CASSPLGTSVYEQYF
TRBJ2-7	TRBV27	.	.	14	TGTGCCAGCACCTCAACAGGGCCCCGCTACGAGCAGTACTTC	CASTSTGPRYEQYF
TRBJ2-1	TRBV4-1	.	TRBD2	18	TGCGCCACCCAAAAAGTGGATATGGGACTAGCGGTAGACAATGAGCAGTTCTTC	CATQKVDMGLAVDNEQFF
TRBJ1-1	TRBV2	once	TRBD1	13	TGTGCCAGCAGAGACCCAGGGGGCACTGAAGCTTTCTTT	CASRDPGGTEAFF
TRBJ2-7	TRBV2	.	.	14	TGTGCCAGCAGGGTTTCCGGGACTTCCTACGAGCAGTACTTC	CASRVSGTSYEQYF
TRBJ1-4	TRBV4-1	.	TRBD1	15	TGCGCCAGCGGGTCGAAGGGGGCTGGGAATGAAAAACTGTTTTTT	CASGSKGAGNEKLFF
TRBJ2-7	TRBV12-3/TRBV12-4	once	.	12	TGTGCCAGCAGCCCCTCTAGTAACGAGCAGTACTTC	CASSPSSNEQYF
TRBJ1-2	TRBV15	.	TRBD1	15	TGTGCCACCAGCAGGGACAGGGGGCAGGTCTATGGCTACACCTTC	CATSRDRGQVYGYTF
TRBJ2-7	TRBV7-8	.	.	13	TGTGCCAGCAGCCTCCTCGGGTTCGACGAGCAGTACTTC	CASSLLGFDEQYF
TRBJ2-7	TRBV7-2	once	.	15	TGTGCCAGCAGCGTTCTTTCCCTAGTCCCCTCTGAGCAGTACTTC	CASSVLSLVPSEQYF
TRBJ2-7	TRBV10-3	.	TRBD1	13	TGTGCCATCAGTAGGGACAGGGCCTACGAGCAGTACTTC	CAISRDRAYEQYF
TRBJ1-3	TRBV19	.	.	15	TGTGCCAGTACCCCACCGGGAGGACCGCGAAACACCATATATTTT	CASTPPGGPRNTIYF
TRBJ1-5	TRBV4-2	.	.	17	TGTGCCAGCAGCCAAGACGGGAGGGGTTATAGCAATCAGCCCCAGCATTTT	CASSQDGRGYSNQPQHF
TRBJ2-1	TRBV27	.	.	14	TGTGCCAGCAGTGGAGGGGATTCCTACAATGAGCAGTTCTTC	CASSGGDSYNEQFF
TRBJ1-6	TRBV24-1	.	.	13	TGTGCCAGCCAGGGCTCCTATAATTCACCCCTCCACTTT	CASQGSYNSPLHF
TRBJ2-7	TRBV27	.	TRBD1	15	TGTGCCAGCAGTCCCGGGACAGGCTTCTCCTACGAGCAGTACTTC	CASSPGTGFSYEQYF
TRBJ2-2	TRBV2	.	.	15	TGTGCCAGCAGTGATGAACAGATGAACACCGGGGAGCTGTTTTTT	CASSDEQMNTGELFF
TRBJ2-7	TRBV10-2	.	TRBD2	13	TGCGCCAGCAGTGGGGGTAGCGGGGCCGAGCAGTACTTC	CASSGGSGAEQYF
TRBJ1-2	TRBV27	.	TRBD1	14	TGTGCCAGCGGCCCGGACAGGGGGGTGGGAGGCTACACCTTC	CASGPDRGVGGYTF
TRBJ1-3	TRBV6-5	.	.	14	TGTGCCAGTACGGGAGGTCGCTCTGGAAACACCATATATTTT	CASTGGRSGNTIYF
TRBJ2-4	TRBV11-2	.	TRBD1	15	TGTGCCAGCAGCTCGACGACAGGGGCCAAAAACATTCAGTACTTC	CASSSTTGAKNIQYF
TRBJ2-7	TRBV21-1	.	.	13	TGTGCCAGCAGCAAGGTCAGGTCGTACGAGCAGTACTTC	CASSKVRSYEQYF
TRBJ2-2	TRBV6-5	.	TRBD1	15	TGTGCCAGCAGTTACAGGGGGCTATATACCGGGGAGCTGTTTTTT	CASSYRGLYTGELFF
TRBJ2-4	TRBV28	.	TRBD2	19	TGTGCCAGCAGTTCCTTCCTCGGGACTAGCGGGAGTAGGAGAAACATTCAGTACTTC	CASSSFLGTSGSRRNIQYF
TRBJ2-5	TRBV29-1	.	TRBD2	15	TGCAGCGTTGGTCTGGGACTAGCGGGAGTAGAGACCCAGTACTTC	CSVGLGLAGVETQYF
TRBJ1-1	TRBV18	.	.	14	TGTGCCAGCTTGAGGGCACTTGACAACACTGAAGCTTTCTTT	CASLRALDNTEAFF
TRBJ1-5	TRBV6-5	.	.	16	TGTGCCAGCAGTTTGTCACAGACCCTTTTGAATCAGCCCCAGCATTTT	CASSLSQTLLNQPQHF
TRBJ1-3	TRBV2	.	TRBD1	16	TGTGCCAGCAGTGAAGTACCACCGACAGGGGGAAACACCATATATTTT	CASSEVPPTGGNTIYF
TRBJ2-3	TRBV7-9	many	.	15	TGTGCCAGCCGATGGCCGGGGACTAGCACAGATACGCAGTATTTT	CASRWPGTSTDTQYF
TRBJ2-3	TRBV3-1/TRBV3-2	.	TRBD2	14	TGTGCCAGCAGCCAAATTGCTAGCGGGGGGTTAAACTATTTT	CASSQIASGGLNYF
TRBJ2-7	TRBV10-2	.	TRBD1	15	TGCGCCAGCAGTGAGCGCCGACAGGGGACCTACGAGCAGTACTTC	CASSERRQGTYEQYF
TRBJ2-1	TRBV28	.	TRBD2	15	TGTGCCAGCAGTTTATTGACTAGCGGATACAATGAGCAGTTCTTC	CASSLLTSGYNEQFF
TRBJ2-5	TRBV11-2	.	TRBD2	15	TGTGCCAGCAGCTTAATAAAAGGCGGGGGGGAGACCCAGTACTTC	CASSLIKGGGETQYF
TRBJ2-5	TRBV2	once	.	15	TGTGCCAGCAGTGAAGAGGCGGGAAGACAAGAGACCCAGTACTTC	CASSEEAGRQETQYF
TRBJ1-4	TRBV19	.	TRBD1	12	TGTGCCACAGGGGGCAAGGATGAAAAACTGTTTTTT	CATGGKDEKLFF
TRBJ2-2	TRBV4-2	.	TRBD2	15	TGTGCCAGCAGCCAAGTAGCGGGAGACACCGGGGAGCTGTTTTTT	CASSQVAGDTGELFF
TRBJ2-5	TRBV29-1	.	.	12	TGCAGCGTTGACGACATCCAAGAGACCCAGTACTTC	CSVDDIQETQYF
TRBJ2-2	TRBV27	.	TRBD1	16	TGTGCCAGCAGTTCCGGGGACAGGGTGTTAATTGGGGAGCTGTTTTTT	CASSSGDRVLIGELFF
TRBJ2-7	TRBV18	.	.	11	TGTGCCAGCTCACCCGGGGACGAGCAGTACTTC	CASSPGDEQYF